Listed here are 20 T cell receptor beta chains from one sample, sequenced in a study of shared clonotypes between healthy human individuals. Profiled with immunoSEQ multiplex PCR; TCRdb holds only in-frame clones, not every one. The sample shows just under 350,000 clones, less than 75% of them seen only once. Source material: memory CD4+ T cells sorted from blood. The subset here: CD45RA-negative fraction. These receptor sequences come from a man aged 25 to 40 in good health.

The CDR3: CASSLGGRAATEETQYF. The CDR3 DNA is TGTGCCAGCAGTTTAGGGGGTAGGGCCGCGACAGAAGAGACCCAGTACTTC. V is TRBV28 and J is TRBJ2-5, with D perhaps being TRBD1 or TRBD2 (5 bases each). This CDR3 is 17 amino acids long. The germline gives CDR1 MDHEN, CDR2 SYDVKM. V gave up 2 bases and J gave up 3 bases, with 19 bases separating them.

The chain is built from TRBV25-1 and TRBJ2-5; D not certain. V lost 3 bases and J 0 bases, leaving 11 bases between the germline ends. The CDR3 is 15 amino acids. Germline lookup yields CDR1 MGHDK and CDR2 SYGVNS. CDR3 nucleotide sequence: TGTGCCAGCAGTGACCCGGGCGTGTACCAAGAGACCCAGTACTTC. Its protein product is CASSDPGVYQETQYF.

The chain uses TRBV6-9 and TRBJ1-5; D might be TRBD1 (5 bases). V dropped 8 bases and J dropped 0 bases, with 8 bases sitting between them. CDR1 and CDR2 (germline): MNHGY, SVAAGI. This CDR3 is 13 amino acids long. The CDR3 here is CASPGGSNQPQHF. The CDR3, as DNA: TGTGCCAGCCCTGGGGGTAGCAATCAGCCCCAGCATTTT.

V usage is TRBV2 and J usage is TRBJ1-5, with D perhaps matching TRBD1 (5 bases). V lost 5 bases to trimming and J lost 4 bases, with 9 bases between them. Germline V gene data show CDR1 as SNHLY and CDR2 as FYNNEI. The CDR3 has 13 residues. CDR3 nucleotides: TGTGCCAGCAGTAGCAGGGAAAATCAGCCCCAGCATTTT. Its translation is CASSSRENQPQHF.

Here the CDR3 DNA reads TGTGCCAGCAGCTCTGGACAGGCGGACACTGAAGCTTTCTTT. It yields the protein CASSSGQADTEAFF. The gene calls are TRBV7-9 and TRBJ1-1, with 7 bases matching TRBD1. V was clipped by 4 bases and J by 3 bases; unmatched bases: 5. Germline CDR1 SEHNR, CDR2 FQNEAQ (reference sequence). The CDR3 covers 14 residues.

The rearrangement uses TRBV30 and TRBJ1-5; the D gene is possibly TRBD1 (6 bases). V lost 2 bases and J 7 bases, leaving 15 bases between the germline ends. The CDR3 runs 14 residues. Germline-derived CDR1 and CDR2 are GTSNPN and SVGIG (reference sequence). The CDR3 bases are TGTGCCTGGAGTATGGGGGGCGCAGGACAGCCCCAGCATTTT. Translating gives CAWSMGGAGQPQHF.

The V call is TRBV19, the J call TRBJ1-2; D gene uncertain. Germline assignment: CDR1 LNHDA and CDR2 SQIVND (reference sequence). Trimming shortened V by 7 bases and J by 1 base, and 7 bases separated the two germline ends. This CDR3 has 12 residues. CDR3 bases: TGTGCCAGTATATCAAATAACTATGGCTACACCTTC. Translating it yields CASISNNYGYTF.

The chain is built from TRBV7-2 and TRBJ2-3, with 11 bases fitting TRBD2. Germline CDR1 is SGHTA and CDR2 is FQGNSA. Losses at the gene ends were 6 bases for V and 3 bases for J; bases not matched to a gene: 5. The CDR3 sequence is 15 residues long. The chain's CDR3 is CASSPLAGGTDTQYF. The CDR3 DNA follows: TGTGCCAGCAGTCCTCTAGCGGGAGGTACAGATACGCAGTATTTT.

The V call is TRBV2, the J call TRBJ1-5, with a possible D match to TRBD1 (6 bases). CDR3 length equals 14 residues. Germline V lookup: CDR1 SNHLY, CDR2 FYNNEI. V gave up 7 bases and J gave up 4 bases, with 14 bases separating them. CDR3 protein: CASNLNRENQPQHF. CDR3 coding DNA: TGTGCCAGCAATTTAAACAGGGAGAATCAGCCCCAGCATTTT.

This clone was counted a few times. The V gene is TRBV11-2, the J gene TRBJ2-3, with a possible D match to TRBD2 (6 bases). The V gene lost 1 base and the J gene lost 4 bases, with 18 bases spanning the gap. The germline V gene encodes CDR1 SGHAT and CDR2 FQNNGV. The CDR3 is made up of 17 amino acids. The CDR3 sequence is CASSLGPAGRSADTQYF. Here the CDR3 DNA reads TGTGCCAGCAGCTTAGGGCCGGCGGGGAGGTCAGCAGATACGCAGTATTTT.

The rearrangement links TRBV27 to TRBJ2-3; D is perhaps TRBD1 (6 bases). The CDR3 contains 16 residues. The V end lost 6 bases, the J end lost 0 bases, and 16 bases lay between the germline ends. The germline CDR1 and CDR2 sequences are MNHEY and SMNVEV (reference sequence). The CDR3 DNA follows: TGTGCCAGCAGACCCGGACAGTCCCTAAGCACAGATACGCAGTATTTT. Its translation: CASRPGQSLSTDTQYF.

This chain uses TRBV5-1 with TRBJ1-1, with 9 bases fitting TRBD1. In germline, CDR1 is SGHRS, CDR2 YFSETQ. The CDR3 sequence is 16 residues long. The J segment lost 4 bases and the V segment lost 0 bases, leaving 7 bases of the junction unmatched. DNA for the CDR3: TGCGCCAGCAGCTTGGAATGGACAGGGGTTGGCACTGAAGCTTTCTTT. As protein: CASSLEWTGVGTEAFF.

V usage is TRBV10-1 and J usage is TRBJ2-3; no firm D call. Germline V CDR1 and CDR2: WNHNN, SYGVQD (reference sequence). V was cut by 0 bases and J by 8 bases, with 9 bases left in between. The CDR3 runs 13 residues. The chain's CDR3 is CASSESLVVTQYF. In DNA, the CDR3 is TGCGCCAGCAGTGAGTCCCTTGTTGTTACGCAGTATTTT.

The CDR3 loop is CASSRERGSPQHF. The CDR3 DNA reads TGTGCCAGCAGCCGAGAACGAGGGAGTCCCCAGCATTTT. The rearrangement joins TRBV7-4 to TRBJ1-5; D not resolved. Germline CDR1 is SGHVT and CDR2 is SQSDAQ. Trimming left V 5 bases short and J 10 bases short, with 15 bases between. The CDR3 has 13 amino acids.

The J gene is TRBJ2-1, the V gene TRBV28; D gene uncertain. Germline CDR1 is MDHEN and CDR2 is SYDVKM. There are 14 residues in the CDR3. V was shortened by 2 bases and J by 1 base, with 6 bases between the two germline ends. Here the CDR3 DNA reads TGTGCCAGCAGTTTAGCGGTGTCCTACAATGAGCAGTTCTTC. This codes for CASSLAVSYNEQFF.

J is TRBJ2-7 and V is TRBV11-2; 10 bases map to TRBD2. J was trimmed by 3 bases and V by 4 bases; bases with no gene match: 9. The CDR3 totals 16 residues. From germline, CDR1 is SGHAT and CDR2 FQNNGV. CDR3 in amino acids: CASSSPGSSGSYEQYF. Written as DNA, the CDR3 is TGTGCCAGCAGCTCCCCGGGGTCTAGCGGGAGCTACGAGCAGTACTTC.

This clone was seen just once. The same CDR3 also results from other DNA sequences found in this sample. The chain carries TRBV11-2 and TRBJ2-3, with D unresolved. CDR3 size: 13 residues. Germline V gives CDR1 SGHAT, CDR2 FQNNGV. Between the trimmed V and J ends, which lost 0 bases and 4 bases, there was a span of 5 bases. The CDR3 nucleotides are TGTGCCAGCAGCTTAGATCGGGCAGATACGCAGTATTTT. It yields the protein CASSLDRADTQYF. The entire variable domain, with the rest obtained from reference TRBV11-2 and TRBJ2-3, is as follows: EAGVAQSPRYKIIEKRQSVAFWCNPISGHATLYWYQQILGQGPKLLIQFQNNGVVDDSQLPKDRFSAERLKGVDSTLKIQPAKLEDSAVYLCASSLDRADTQYFGPGTRLTVL.

The chain joins TRBV5-1 to TRBJ2-3; D may be TRBD1 or TRBD2 (5 bases each). CDR3 length equals 14 residues. Looked up from germline, CDR1 is SGHRS and CDR2 is YFSETQ. V was shortened by 4 bases and J by 3 bases, with 12 bases between the two germline ends. CDR3 DNA: TGCGCCAGCAGCGGGGGTAGGTTAACAGATACGCAGTATTTT. It codes for CASSGGRLTDTQYF. Based on the CDR3 plus reference TRBV5-1 and TRBJ2-3, the full variable domain is KAGVTQTPRYLIKTRGQQVTLSCSPISGHRSVSWYQQTPGQGLQFLFEYFSETQRNKGNFPGRFSGRQFSNSRSEMNVSTLELGDSALYLCASSGGRLTDTQYFGPGTRLTVL.

The CDR3 region is CASRLGPRGGKGYTF. Here the CDR3 DNA reads TGTGCAAGTCGCTTAGGCCCGAGGGGGGGAAAGGGCTACACCTTC. The V gene is TRBV12-2, the J gene TRBJ1-2. TRBV12-2 represents a pseudogene. The CDR3 totals 15 residues.

The chain combines TRBV19 with TRBJ1-3; D ambiguous. CDR1 is LNHDA and CDR2 is SQIVND in the germline V gene (reference sequence). The CDR3 consists of 15 residues. Trimming left V 10 bases short and J 0 bases short, with 16 bases between. CDR3 in amino acids: CATTGRVRSGNTIYF. The CDR3 region has the DNA TGTGCCACTACTGGGCGGGTACGCTCTGGAAACACCATATATTTT. Drawing the rest from reference TRBV19 and TRBJ1-3, the complete variable domain is DGGITQSPKYLFRKEGQNVTLSCEQNLNHDAMYWYRQDPGQGLRLIYYSQIVNDFQKGDIAEGYSVSREKKESFPLTVTSAQKNPTAFYLCATTGRVRSGNTIYFGEGSWLTVV.